What follows are 20 T cell receptor beta chains derived from one specimen sequenced in a study of blood T cell repertoires in COVID-19. Clones were read by immunoSEQ multiplex PCR, and TCRdb kept only the in-frame ones, dropping some. The table has 90,000 to 150,000 clones, around 90% seen once; the top ten hold roughly 8.2%. Specimen: peripheral blood. These receptors all stem from a human donor in a cohort sampled during active COVID-19.

The V and J genes are TRBV3-1 (or the pseudogene TRBV3-2) and TRBJ2-2, with 13 bases aligning to TRBD2. CDR3 length equals 18 residues. J gave up 3 bases and V 4 bases, and 8 bases lay outside the gene matches. Per the germline V gene, CDR1 is LGHDT and CDR2 is YNNKEL (reference sequence). The CDR3 here is CASSLTRTSGGYTGELFF. The CDR3, as DNA: TGTGCCAGCAGCCTTACTAGGACTAGCGGGGGATACACCGGGGAGCTGTTTTTT.

This chain connects TRBV7-9 to TRBJ2-5; TRBD2 matches 12 bases. V was clipped by 4 bases and J by 4 bases; unmatched bases: 7. The CDR3 covers 16 residues. Germline V gene lookup returns CDR1 SEHNR and CDR2 FQNEAQ (reference sequence). CDR3 sequence (DNA): TGTGCCAGCAGCTCGCCGACTAGCGGGAGAGGAGAGACCCAGTACTTC. Its translation: CASSSPTSGRGETQYF.

The V and J genes are TRBV11-2 and TRBJ2-3; TRBD2 agrees at 12 bases. The V segment lost 5 bases and the J segment 2 bases; nucleotides outside the gene matches: 14. CDR1 and CDR2 (germline): SGHAT, FQNNGV. The CDR3 has 19 residues. CDR3 sequence reads: CASSPATGTSGFDTDTQYF. For the CDR3, the DNA is TGTGCCAGCAGCCCAGCAACCGGGACTAGCGGGTTTGACACAGATACGCAGTATTTT.

The CDR3 region has the DNA TGCGCCAGCAGCCAAGATCGTGGGGGGTATGGCTACACCTTC. Its translation: CASSQDRGGYGYTF. This chain joins TRBV4-1 and TRBJ1-2; TRBD1 is a possible D gene (5 bases). Germline CDR1 and CDR2: MGHRA and YSYEKL. The V and J ends lost 0 bases and 5 bases respectively, with 10 bases between them. The CDR3 is 14 amino acids.

Only one count was recorded for this clone. The V call is TRBV6-4, the J call TRBJ2-1, with 14 nucleotides matching TRBD2. The J segment lost 14 bases and the V segment lost 3 bases, leaving 6 bases of the junction unmatched. The CDR3 extends over 14 amino acids. The germline V gene has CDR1 MRHNA and CDR2 SNTAGT. The CDR3 region is CASSEETSGGAKFF. The CDR3 DNA is TGTGCCAGCAGTGAAGAGACTAGCGGGGGGGCCAAGTTCTTC.

This chain connects TRBV29-1 to TRBJ1-2, with D tentatively TRBD1 (6 bases). The CDR3 totals 12 residues. The germline CDR1 and CDR2 sequences are SQVTM and ANQGSEA. V shed 5 bases and J shed 3 bases, with 10 bases lying between them. CDR3 sequence: CSVNRAHYGYTF. CDR3 sequence (DNA): TGCAGCGTTAACAGGGCCCACTATGGCTACACCTTC.

This clone was picked up one time. The chain joins TRBV18 to TRBJ2-5, with 8 bases lining up with TRBD2. J gave up 2 bases and V 0 bases, and 5 bases lay outside the gene matches. Germline V lookup: CDR1 KGHSH, CDR2 LQKENI. CDR3 length: 16 residues. DNA of the CDR3: TGTGCCAGCTCACCACCGGCCAGCGGGGGACAAGAGACCCAGTACTTC. It specifies CASSPPASGGQETQYF.

The chain has TRBV5-1 and TRBJ2-7, with D possibly being TRBD2 (5 bases). The CDR3 is 12 residues long. V was pared by 5 bases and J by 5 bases, with 11 bases between. CDR1 is SGHRS, CDR2 YFSETQ, per germline. This CDR3 is CASRLDFDEQYF. The CDR3, as DNA: TGCGCCAGCAGGCTGGACTTCGACGAGCAGTACTTC.

The V call is TRBV7-3, the J call TRBJ2-1; D perhaps matches TRBD2 (6 bases). The V and J ends lost 4 bases and 4 bases respectively, with 8 bases between them. Germline lookup yields CDR1 SGHTA and CDR2 FQGTGA. The CDR3 length is 13 residues. CDR3 coding DNA: TGTGCCAGCAGCTGGGACTCATACAATGAGCAGTTCTTC. Amino acids: CASSWDSYNEQFF.

CDR3 protein: CASKVAGATYEQYF. In nucleotides, the CDR3 is TGTGCCAGCAAAGTAGCGGGGGCCACCTACGAGCAGTACTTC. The chain recombines TRBV7-8 with TRBJ2-7, with 9 bases fitting TRBD2. CDR3 size: 14 residues. In germline, CDR1 is SGHVS, CDR2 FQNEAQ. Trimming cost V 7 bases and J 2 bases; bases outside gene matches: 6.

The rearrangement joins TRBV11-3 to TRBJ2-5; 9 bases match TRBD1. Germline lookup yields CDR1 SGHNT and CDR2 YENEEA. The CDR3 spans 15 residues. Trimming cost V 5 bases and J 2 bases; bases outside gene matches: 6. The CDR3 region has the DNA TGTGCCAGCAGCAGAACCGGGACAGGGCAAGAGACCCAGTACTTC. Translation gives CASSRTGTGQETQYF.

V gene TRBV5-3 combines with J gene TRBJ1-4, with D uncertain. TRBV5-3 has ORF status, its function being uncertain. The V end was cut by 4 bases, the J end by 16 bases, with 14 bases between. The CDR3 sequence is 11 residues long. For the CDR3, the DNA is TGTGCCAGAAGCAATTCTCCACGGTGGTTTTTT. Its protein is CARSNSPRWFF.

The chain carries TRBV4-1 and TRBJ1-1; 8 bases are a match to TRBD1. Germline V lookup: CDR1 MGHRA, CDR2 YSYEKL. CDR3 length: 16 amino acids. The V and J ends lost 4 bases and 4 bases, in that order; junction bases with no gene match: 11. This CDR3 is CASSLGQGGRGTEAFF. CDR3 nucleotide sequence: TGCGCCAGCAGCCTAGGACAGGGAGGACGGGGCACTGAAGCTTTCTTT.

The chain uses TRBV15 and TRBJ2-7; D not resolved. V lost 0 bases, J lost 0 bases, and 15 bases lay in between. The CDR3 has 17 residues. CDR1 is LNHNV and CDR2 is YYDKDF in the germline V gene (reference sequence). CDR3 bases: TGTGCCACCAGCAGAGATTACCAGTTGCGGTACTCCTACGAGCAGTACTTC. Translation: CATSRDYQLRYSYEQYF. Full variable domain (outside the CDR3, taken from reference TRBV15 and TRBJ2-7): DAMVIQNPRYQVTQFGKPVTLSCSQTLNHNVMYWYQQKSSQAPKLLFHYYDKDFNNEADTPDNFQSRRPNTSFCFLDIRSPGLGDTAMYLCATSRDYQLRYSYEQYFGPGTRLTVT.

The chain is built from TRBV3-1 (or the pseudogene TRBV3-2) and TRBJ2-1; D is undetermined. There are 13 residues in the CDR3. V was trimmed by 1 base and J by 4 bases, leaving 5 bases between them. Germline CDR1 reads LGHDT; CDR2 reads YNNKEL (reference sequence). CDR3 amino acids: CASSQVLYNEQFF. CDR3 bases: TGTGCCAGCAGCCAAGTACTATACAATGAGCAGTTCTTC.

The chain links TRBV6-5 to TRBJ2-1, with TRBD1 matching over 8 bases. V trimming: 5 bases; J trimming: 7 bases; junction bases outside the gene matches: 4. CDR3 size: 13 residues. Germline-derived CDR1 and CDR2 are MNHEY and SVGAGI. The CDR3 loop reads CASSPTGDNEQFF. The CDR3 bases are TGTGCCAGCAGTCCGACAGGGGATAATGAGCAGTTCTTC.

This clone was detected a few times. The chain joins TRBV6-1 to TRBJ1-2; TRBD1 matches 9 bases. CDR1 is MNHNS and CDR2 is SASEGT in the germline V gene. The CDR3 contains 16 residues. V gave up 2 bases and J gave up 6 bases; unmatched junction bases: 10. CDR3 DNA sequence: TGTGCCAGCAGTGAATTGGGGGGGGACAGGGTAAATGGCTACACCTTC. Translating gives CASSELGGDRVNGYTF.

The chain couples TRBV19 to TRBJ2-1, with a tentative D call TRBD1 (5 bases). Germline V lookup: CDR1 LNHDA, CDR2 SQIVND (reference sequence). V lost 2 bases and J lost 10, with 15 bases in between. The CDR3 sequence is 14 residues long. The CDR3 DNA follows: TGTGCCAGTAGTATAACAGGAAACGGGTTCGAGCAGTTCTTC. Translated, it gives CASSITGNGFEQFF.

The chain combines TRBV9 with TRBJ2-5; TRBD1 agrees at 11 bases. V trimming: 4 bases; J trimming: 5 bases; junction bases outside the gene matches: 7. The germline V gene has CDR1 SGDLS and CDR2 YYNGEE. This CDR3 is built from 15 residues. DNA for the CDR3: TGTGCCAGCAGCCCCCGGACAGGGGGCTTGGAGACCCAGTACTTC. Translating it yields CASSPRTGGLETQYF.

V is TRBV6-5 and J is TRBJ1-4; D gene unclear. The CDR3 consists of 15 residues. The V end was cut by 7 bases, the J end by 1 base, with 13 bases between. The germline V gene encodes CDR1 MNHEY and CDR2 SVGAGI. CDR3 DNA: TGTGCCAGCAAAGCCGCCGGGGTAACTAATGAAAAACTGTTTTTT. Amino acids: CASKAAGVTNEKLFF.